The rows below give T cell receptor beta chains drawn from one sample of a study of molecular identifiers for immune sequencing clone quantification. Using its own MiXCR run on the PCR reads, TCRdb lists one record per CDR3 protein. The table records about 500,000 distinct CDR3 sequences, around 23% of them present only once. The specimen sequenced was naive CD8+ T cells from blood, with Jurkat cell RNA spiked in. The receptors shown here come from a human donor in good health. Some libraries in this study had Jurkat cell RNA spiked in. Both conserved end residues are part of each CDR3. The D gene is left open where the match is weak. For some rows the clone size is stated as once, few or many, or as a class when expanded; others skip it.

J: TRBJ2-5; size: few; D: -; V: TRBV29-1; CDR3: CSDNREEQTQYF; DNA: TGCAGCGACAACAGGGAGGAGCAGACCCAGTACTTC
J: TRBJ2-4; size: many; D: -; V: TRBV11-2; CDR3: CASSLFLAKNIQYF; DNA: TGTGCCAGCAGCTTATTTCTAGCCAAAAACATTCAGTACTTC
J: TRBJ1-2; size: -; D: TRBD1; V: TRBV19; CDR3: CASSIGIGTGYYGYTF; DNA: TGTGCCAGTAGTATAGGAATCGGGACAGGGTACTATGGCTACACCTTC
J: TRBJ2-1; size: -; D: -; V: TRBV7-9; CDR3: CASRSVANEQFF; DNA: TGTGCCAGCAGGTCCGTTGCAAATGAGCAGTTCTTC
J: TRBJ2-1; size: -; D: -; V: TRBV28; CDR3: CASTTQLDNEQFF; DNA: TGTGCCAGCACTACCCAACTCGACAATGAGCAGTTCTTC
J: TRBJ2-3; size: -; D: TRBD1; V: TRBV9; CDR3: CASSVRGGADTQYF; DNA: TGTGCCAGCAGCGTCAGAGGGGGCGCAGATACGCAGTATTTT
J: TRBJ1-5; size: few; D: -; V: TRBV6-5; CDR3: CASSYRVGDQPQHF; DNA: TGTGCCAGCAGTTACAGGGTAGGGGATCAGCCCCAGCATTTT
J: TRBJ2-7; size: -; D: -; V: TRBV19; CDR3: CASSISGLTYEQYF; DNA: TGTGCCAGTAGTATTAGCGGATTGACCTACGAGCAGTACTTC
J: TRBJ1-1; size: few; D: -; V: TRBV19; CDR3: CASSIGTRSSHTEAFF; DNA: TGTGCCAGTAGTATAGGTACCCGGTCAAGTCACACTGAAGCTTTCTTT
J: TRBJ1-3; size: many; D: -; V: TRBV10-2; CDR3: CASHDSEFSGNTIYF; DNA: TGCGCCAGCCACGATTCCGAGTTTTCTGGAAACACCATATATTTT
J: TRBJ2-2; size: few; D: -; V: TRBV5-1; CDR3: CASSPQGSTGELFF; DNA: TGCGCCAGCAGCCCGCAGGGGAGCACCGGGGAGCTGTTTTTT
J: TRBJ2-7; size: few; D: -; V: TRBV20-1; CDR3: CSARTGLRYEQYF; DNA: TGCAGTGCTAGAACCGGACTACGCTACGAGCAGTACTTC
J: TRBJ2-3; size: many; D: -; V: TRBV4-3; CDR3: CASSQDKTTDTQYF; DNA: TGCGCCAGCAGCCAAGATAAGACCACAGATACGCAGTATTTT
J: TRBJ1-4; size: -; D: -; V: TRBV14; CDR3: CASSQGTRTNEKLFF; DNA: TGTGCCAGCAGCCAAGGGACCAGAACTAATGAAAAACTGTTTTTT
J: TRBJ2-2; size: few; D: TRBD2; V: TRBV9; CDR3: CASSVGTTIPDSTGELFF; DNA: TGTGCCAGCAGCGTCGGGACTACCATACCCGATTCCACCGGGGAGCTGTTTTTT
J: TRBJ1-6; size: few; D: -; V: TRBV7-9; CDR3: CASSLARRGPLHF; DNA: TGTGCCAGCAGCTTAGCGAGGCGGGGACCCCTCCACTTT
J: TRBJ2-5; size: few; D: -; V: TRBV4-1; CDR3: CASSQEGGLPQETQYF; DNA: TGCGCCAGCAGCCAAGAAGGCGGCCTGCCGCAAGAGACCCAGTACTTC
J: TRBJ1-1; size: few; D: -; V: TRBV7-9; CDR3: CASSLALSGTTMNTEAFF; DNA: TGTGCCAGCAGCTTAGCCCTTTCGGGGACAACTATGAACACTGAAGCTTTCTTT
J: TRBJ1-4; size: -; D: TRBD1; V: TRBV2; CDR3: CASRPVPGQGFNEKLFF; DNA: TGTGCCAGCAGACCGGTCCCGGGACAGGGATTTAATGAAAAACTGTTTTTT
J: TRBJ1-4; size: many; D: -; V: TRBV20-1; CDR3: CSARDWTANEKLFF; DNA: TGCAGTGCTAGAGATTGGACAGCTAATGAAAAACTGTTTTTT
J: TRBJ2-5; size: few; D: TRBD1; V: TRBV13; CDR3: CASSSVDRDQETQYF; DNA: TGTGCCAGCAGCTCTGTGGACAGGGACCAAGAGACCCAGTACTTC
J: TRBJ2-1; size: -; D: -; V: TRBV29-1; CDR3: CSVEEIGDEQFF; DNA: TGCAGCGTTGAAGAAATTGGCGATGAGCAGTTCTTC
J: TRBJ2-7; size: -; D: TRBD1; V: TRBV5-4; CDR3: CASSPEQGAFEQYF; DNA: TGTGCCAGCAGCCCGGAACAGGGGGCATTCGAGCAGTACTTC
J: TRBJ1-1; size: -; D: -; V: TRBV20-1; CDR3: CSARDSVFRAMNTEAFF; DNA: TGCAGTGCTAGAGATTCCGTCTTCCGGGCCATGAACACTGAAGCTTTCTTT
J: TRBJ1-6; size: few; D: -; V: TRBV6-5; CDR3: CASSYADGSDSPLHF; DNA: TGTGCCAGCAGTTACGCCGATGGGTCGGATTCACCCCTCCACTTT
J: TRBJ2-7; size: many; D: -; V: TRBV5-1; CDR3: CASSLSPGPTEQYF; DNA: TGCGCCAGCAGCTTGTCGCCAGGTCCTACGGAGCAGTACTTC
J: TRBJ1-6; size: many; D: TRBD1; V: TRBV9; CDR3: CASSVGGGNNSPLHF; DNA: TGTGCCAGCAGCGTAGGAGGGGGCAATAATTCACCCCTCCACTTT
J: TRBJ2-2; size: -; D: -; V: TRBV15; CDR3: CATKDLGTSNTGELFF; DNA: TGTGCCACCAAAGACTTGGGGACATCGAACACCGGGGAGCTGTTTTTT
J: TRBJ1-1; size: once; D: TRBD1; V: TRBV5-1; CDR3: CASSRGQGITEAFF; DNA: TGCGCCAGCAGCCGAGGACAGGGTATCACTGAAGCTTTCTTT
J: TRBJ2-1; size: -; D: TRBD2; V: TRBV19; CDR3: CASSLTSGRGNEQFF; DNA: TGTGCCAGTAGCCTGACTAGCGGGAGGGGCAATGAGCAGTTCTTC
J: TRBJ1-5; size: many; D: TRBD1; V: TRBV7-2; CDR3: CASSPSTGGNQPQHF; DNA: TGTGCCAGCAGCCCAAGCACAGGGGGCAATCAGCCCCAGCATTTT
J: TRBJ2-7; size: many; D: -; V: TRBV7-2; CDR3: CASSLAQGIFYEQYF; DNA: TGTGCCAGCAGCTTAGCGCAGGGCATTTTCTACGAGCAGTACTTC
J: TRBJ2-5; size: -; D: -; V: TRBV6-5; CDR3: CASSYDTQETQYF; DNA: TGTGCCAGCAGTTACGACACTCAAGAGACCCAGTACTTC
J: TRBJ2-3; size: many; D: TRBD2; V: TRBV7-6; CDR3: CASSLALTSVDTQYF; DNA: TGTGCCAGCAGCTTAGCCCTTACTAGCGTAGATACGCAGTATTTT
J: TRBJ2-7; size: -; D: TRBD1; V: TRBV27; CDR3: CASSSPGTGLGLEQYF; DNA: TGTGCCAGCAGCAGTCCCGGGACAGGGTTAGGACTCGAGCAGTACTTC
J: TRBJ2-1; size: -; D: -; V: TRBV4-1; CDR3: CASSQDKDGGNSYNEQFF; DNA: TGCGCCAGCAGCCAAGATAAAGACGGGGGAAACTCCTACAATGAGCAGTTCTTC
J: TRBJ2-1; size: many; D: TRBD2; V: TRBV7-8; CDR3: CASSMRLALGNEQFF; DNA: TGTGCCAGCAGCATGCGACTAGCTCTCGGCAATGAGCAGTTCTTC
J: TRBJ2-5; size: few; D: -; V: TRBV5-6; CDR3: CASSLTGLQETQYF; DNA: TGTGCCAGCAGCCTAACAGGGTTACAAGAGACCCAGTACTTC
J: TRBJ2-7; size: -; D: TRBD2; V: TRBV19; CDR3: CASSIGTSGAYEQYF; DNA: TGTGCCAGTAGTATAGGGACTAGCGGAGCCTACGAGCAGTACTTC
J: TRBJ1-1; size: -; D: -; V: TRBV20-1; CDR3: CSARDEKGGTEAFF; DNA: TGCAGTGCTAGGGATGAAAAGGGGGGAACTGAAGCTTTCTTT
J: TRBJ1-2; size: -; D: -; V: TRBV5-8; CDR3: CASSLYSRDGYGYTF; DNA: TGTGCCAGCAGCTTGTACTCGCGTGATGGCTATGGCTACACCTTC
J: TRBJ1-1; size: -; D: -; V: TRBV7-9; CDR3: CASSLGGLGTFVGTEAFF; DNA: TGTGCCAGCAGCTTAGGGGGACTAGGGACATTCGTTGGCACTGAAGCTTTCTTT
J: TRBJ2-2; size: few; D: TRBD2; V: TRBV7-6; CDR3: CASSSSGLAENTGELFF; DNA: TGTGCCAGCAGCTCGAGCGGACTAGCGGAGAACACCGGGGAGCTGTTTTTT
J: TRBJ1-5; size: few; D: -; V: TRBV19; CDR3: CASSPEYSNQPQHF; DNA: TGTGCCAGTAGTCCGGAATATAGCAATCAGCCCCAGCATTTT